This T cell receptor beta chain is from a study of T cells in women clearing cervical HPV infection. Study observations and caveats: Unknown T-cell numbers per sample may underlie the richness differences. Cases carried less TRBV6-7 than controls: approximately 0.1% versus 0.16%.

immunoSEQ multiplex PCR used an average of roughly 1,300 ng genomic DNA. Assay: immunoSEQ multiplex PCR; the TCRdb copy retains only in-frame clones and omits some. Its table records about 23,000 clones. As for this clone: Its antigen is still unknown. The observed sequence ends 3 residues before the CDR3 terminus, with the missing tail filled in from the germline J gene.

All donors had a single incident cervical HPV16 infection, not prevalent. Trimming left V 2 bases short and J 7 bases short, with 13 bases between. The CDR3 totals 15 residues. Germline CDR1 and CDR2: SGHKS and YYEKEE (reference sequence). The chain recombines TRBV5-5 with TRBJ1-6, with D perhaps TRBD1 (6 bases). This TCR came from a woman between 18 and 75 years old with a cervical HPV16 infection that either progressed to CIN3+ or cleared (not recorded which). Sequencing was done on a sample of blood buffy coat. This CDR3 is CASSFSQGTNSPLHF. The sequenced CDR3 bases are TGTGCCAGCAGCTTCTCCCAGGGGACCAATTCACCC.